Below, one TCR beta chain is given with its context. What it binds is not known. Trimming cost V 3 bases and J 0 bases; bases outside gene matches: 9. Germline V gives CDR1 MNHEY, CDR2 SMNVEV (reference sequence). There are 17 residues in the CDR3. These data come from a study of PD-1 blockade in classical Hodgkin lymphoma. Here immunoSEQ multiplex PCR was the method, and the copy in TCRdb shows in-frame clones only, minus some. The sample carries approximately 160,000 clones, around 84% recorded once. Following autologous stem cell transplantation, relapse occurred in every patient, and exposure to brentuximab vedotin varied. Each best response was a complete response, a partial response or progressive disease. Whole-study findings and limits: TCR diversity rose significantly by C4D1 in CD4+ but not CD8+ cells.

This material consisted of peripheral blood mononuclear cells (PBMCs), taken before the second cycle of nivolumab. V gene TRBV27 combines with J gene TRBJ2-5; 8 bases line up with TRBD2. This TCR derives from a human donor with classical Hodgkin lymphoma. The CDR3 sequence: CASSLDLERENQETQYF. CDR3 nucleotide sequence: TGTGCCAGCAGTTTGGATCTGGAGCGGGAGAACCAAGAGACCCAGTACTTC.